A selection of T cell receptor beta chains follows, all from one sample in a study of cytomegalovirus exposure and HLA in healthy donors. Assay used: immunoSEQ multiplex PCR; TCRdb lists only in-frame clones, some missing. The table lists approximately 200,000 clones, over 70% of them singletons. Sequencing was done on a sample of PBMCs. The receptors were sampled from a woman younger than 35 in good health and CMV-seronegative. Both conserved end residues are part of each CDR3. Fields, in order: J gene, V gene, D gene, clone size, CDR3 DNA, CDR3 protein. D genes are given only for firm matches. Size is stated for part of the rows, as once, few or many counts, or as a class when the clone is expanded.

TRBJ2-3,TRBV19,TRBD1,few,TGTGCCAGTAGTTGGGGACAGGATGATTCAGATACGCAGTATTTT,CASSWGQDDSDTQYF
TRBJ2-2,TRBV29-1,NA,few,TGCAGCGTTCAACAGGTGAACACCGGGGAGCTGTTTTTT,CSVQQVNTGELFF
TRBJ2-7,TRBV2,NA,NA,TGTGCCAGCGGAAGAACGGGGTACGAGCAGTACTTC,CASGRTGYEQYF
TRBJ1-4,TRBV6-6,NA,few,TGTGCCAGCATCGCGGGGGGTCGAGAAAAACTGTTTTTT,CASIAGGREKLFF
TRBJ2-1,TRBV4-1,TRBD2,NA,TGCGCCAGCAGCCAGGAGACTAGCGGGTCCCCTGGGTTCTTC,CASSQETSGSPGFF
TRBJ1-2,TRBV21-1,NA,NA,TGTGCCAGCAGCCGCCTTAAGAGGCAGGGGGCATCCTTTTATGGCTACACCTTC,CASSRLKRQGASFYGYTF
TRBJ1-3,TRBV6-5,NA,NA,TGTGCCAGCAGACCCGACACAAACTCTGGAAACACCATATATTTT,CASRPDTNSGNTIYF
TRBJ2-7,TRBV30,TRBD2,NA,TGTGCCTGGAGTGGGGGGCTAGCGGGAGTATCCTACTACGAGCAGTACTTC,CAWSGGLAGVSYYEQYF
TRBJ1-2,TRBV7-2,TRBD1,NA,TGTGCCAGCAGGGAAGGGACAGGCCTCGGGTATGGCTACACCTTC,CASREGTGLGYGYTF
TRBJ1-6,TRBV19,TRBD1,NA,TGTGCCAGTACCGCGGACAGGGTGGGTGATTCACCCCTCCACTTT,CASTADRVGDSPLHF
TRBJ2-3,TRBV5-8,TRBD2,NA,TGTGCCAGCAGCTTGGGAGGGACTAGCGGGGACACAGATACGCAGTATTTT,CASSLGGTSGDTDTQYF
TRBJ2-7,TRBV27,TRBD1,once,TGTGCCAGCAGTTTGTCACAGGGGCAAGGATACGAGCAGTACTTC,CASSLSQGQGYEQYF
TRBJ2-7,TRBV6-5,NA,NA,TGTGCCAGCAGTTACTCTGTTTTTAACACGGAGCAGTACTTC,CASSYSVFNTEQYF
TRBJ1-1,TRBV19,TRBD1,few,TGTGCCAGTAGTATAGATCGGACAGGGAGCACTGAAGCTTTCTTT,CASSIDRTGSTEAFF
TRBJ1-5,TRBV7-9,NA,NA,TGTTCCAGCAGCTTATCCGAGTATCAGCCCCAGCATTTT,CSSSLSEYQPQHF
TRBJ1-5,TRBV27,TRBD1,NA,TGTGCCAGCAGACACATGGGGACAGGGAAGTATGGTCAGCCCCAGCATTTT,CASRHMGTGKYGQPQHF
TRBJ2-1,TRBV30,NA,NA,TGTGCCTGGAGTGAACTAGCCGCTGAGCAGTTCTTC,CAWSELAAEQFF
TRBJ1-2,TRBV6-5,TRBD1,NA,TGTGCCAGCAGGGGACAGGGAGCCAACTATGGCTACACCTTC,CASRGQGANYGYTF